This T cell receptor (beta chain) was profiled in a study of shared clonotypes between healthy human individuals. Authors' processing steps: ImmunoSEQ yielded junction-only sequences lacking quality scores, so filtering differed. Libraries were prepared by immunoSEQ multiplex PCR; TCRdb keeps only in-frame clonotypes and omits some of them. V and J calls and clone size are given by that table; D and trimming were obtained from the DNA. This sample yields about 2 million clones, of which over 85% are seen a single time; 1% to 1.5% belongs to the top ten. This clone has a single count. Other DNA sequences within the sample encode an identical CDR3. Selected positively for CCR7 and CD45RO-negative, naive CD8 cells excluded terminally differentiated effector memory CD45RA+ cells. The sequence was collected from a man aged 18-30 years in good health. The sequenced material came from naive CD8+ T cells sorted from blood.

Written as DNA, the CDR3 is TGTGCCAGCAGCTTAGCGGGCCGCTACGAGCAGTACTTC. Encoded protein: CASSLAGRYEQYF. The rearrangement uses TRBV7-6 and TRBJ2-7; D remains unclear. Trimming shortened V by 0 bases and J by 3 bases, and 6 bases separated the two germline ends. Germline V gene sequence: CDR1 SGHVS, CDR2 FNYEAQ. CDR3 size: 13 residues. The full variable domain, with the rest looked up from reference TRBV7-6 and TRBJ2-7, is GAGVSQSPRYKVTKRGQDVALRCDPISGHVSLYWYRQALGQGPEFLTYFNYEAQQDKSGLPNDRFSAERPEGSISTLTIQRTEQRDSAMYRCASSLAGRYEQYFGPGTRLTVT.